Each of the 22 T cell receptor beta chains below was sequenced from the same sample in a study of blood T cell repertoires in COVID-19. Produced via immunoSEQ multiplex PCR; TCRdb's table is partial and in-frame only. The sample records roughly 70,000 clones, 85% to 90% being singletons. The sequenced sample consisted of peripheral blood. The receptors shown here come from an elderly woman with active COVID-19.

The V and J genes are TRBV11-2 and TRBJ2-1, with 7 bases matching TRBD2. This CDR3 has 16 residues. J was trimmed by 7 bases and V by 7 bases; bases with no gene match: 16. Germline values: CDR1 SGHAT, CDR2 FQNNGV. The CDR3 protein is CASTKVSGRSFNEQFF. The CDR3 nucleotides are TGTGCCAGCACCAAAGTTAGCGGGCGGAGTTTTAATGAGCAGTTCTTC.

The chain has TRBV20-1 and TRBJ2-1; 8 bases fit TRBD2. V gave up 3 bases and J gave up 6 bases; unmatched junction bases: 7. Germline CDR1 reads DFQATT; CDR2 reads SNEGSKA (reference sequence). The CDR3 totals 14 residues. CDR3 in amino acids: CSASFTGGINEQFF. CDR3 nucleotides: TGCAGTGCTAGTTTCACGGGAGGGATCAATGAGCAGTTCTTC.

This clone was observed once. The V call is TRBV2, the J call TRBJ1-1; D not certain. The CDR3 covers 14 residues. V was clipped by 6 bases and J by 0 bases, with 11 bases between them. CDR1 and CDR2 from the germline V gene are SNHLY and FYNNEI. The CDR3 protein is CASSVRGLNTEAFF. CDR3 coding DNA: TGTGCCAGCAGCGTACGAGGCCTGAACACTGAAGCTTTCTTT.

The CDR3 loop is CASSLGGAQGRETQYF. The CDR3 nucleotides read TGTGCCAGCAGCTTAGGAGGTGCACAGGGGCGAGAGACCCAGTACTTC. This sequence joins TRBV11-2 and TRBJ2-5; 7 bases line up with TRBD1. The CDR3 spans 16 residues. With V trimmed by 1 base and J by 4 bases, 9 bases remained unmatched. From germline, CDR1 is SGHAT and CDR2 FQNNGV.

The chain couples TRBV7-2 to TRBJ2-3; 16 positions match TRBD2. Germline V CDR1 and CDR2: SGHTA, FQGNSA. The CDR3 runs to 20 residues. The J segment lost 4 bases and the V segment lost 0 bases, leaving 10 bases of the junction unmatched. Here the CDR3 DNA reads TGTGCCAGCAGCTTAGCGGGACTAGCGGGAGGGCCACGGTTTCCAGATACGCAGTATTTT. This encodes CASSLAGLAGGPRFPDTQYF.

The V call is TRBV2, the J call TRBJ2-5; 7 nucleotides line up with TRBD2. Germline loops: CDR1 SNHLY, CDR2 FYNNEI. V was pared by 1 base and J by 5 bases, with 13 bases of the junction left unmatched. The CDR3 spans 17 residues. The CDR3: CASSEGYGLGLLETQYF. CDR3 in DNA: TGTGCCAGCAGTGAAGGGTACGGACTAGGCCTCCTGGAGACCCAGTACTTC.

The chain has TRBV2 and TRBJ1-4; 7 nucleotides match TRBD1. There are 13 residues in the CDR3. Germline CDR1 and CDR2: SNHLY and FYNNEI. The V segment lost 6 bases and the J segment 7 bases; nucleotides outside the gene matches: 5. The CDR3 sequence is CASSRQGGEKLFF. The CDR3 DNA is TGTGCCAGCAGCAGACAGGGAGGTGAAAAACTGTTTTTT.

This chain connects TRBV28 to TRBJ1-2; D perhaps matches TRBD1 (5 bases). CDR1 is MDHEN, CDR2 SYDVKM, per germline. V shed 4 bases and J shed 5 bases, with 8 bases lying between them. The CDR3 spans 12 residues. CDR3 DNA: TGTGCCAGCAGTTGGGGGGGTTATGGCTACACCTTC. Encoded protein: CASSWGGYGYTF.

The chain employs TRBV10-3 and TRBJ1-1, with D unclear. The CDR3 covers 14 residues. The ends were cut back, 4 bases at V and 1 base at J, with 10 bases in the middle. Per the germline V gene, CDR1 is ENHRY and CDR2 is SYGVKD. DNA of the CDR3: TGTGCCATCAGTGCAGGCGGAGGGAACACTGAAGCTTTCTTT. This codes for CAISAGGGNTEAFF.

The rearrangement links TRBV19 to TRBJ2-2, with 8 bases matching TRBD1. Looked up from germline, CDR1 is LNHDA and CDR2 is SQIVND (reference sequence). Unmatched junction bases numbered 4, after V lost 6 bases and J lost 4 bases. CDR3 length equals 14 residues. The CDR3 spells CASRPDRVTGELFF. Here the CDR3 DNA reads TGTGCCAGTAGGCCGGACAGGGTCACCGGGGAGCTGTTTTTT.

V and J are TRBV19 and TRBJ1-5; D not certain. Trimming pared 6 bases from V and 6 bases from J, leaving 12 bases between. The CDR3 consists of 13 residues. Germline V gene lookup returns CDR1 LNHDA and CDR2 SQIVND (reference sequence). In DNA form, the CDR3 reads TGTGCCAGTAGCCGAGCTCGTGGTCAGCCCCAGCATTTT. This gives the protein CASSRARGQPQHF.

The genes are TRBV28 and TRBJ1-4; a possible D gene is TRBD1 (5 bases). The length of the CDR3 is 14 residues. Trimming shortened V by 3 bases and J by 2 bases, and 7 bases separated the two germline ends. Germline V gives CDR1 MDHEN, CDR2 SYDVKM. The CDR3 sequence is CASSLTDTNEKLFF. The CDR3 nucleotides are TGTGCCAGCAGTTTGACAGACACTAATGAAAAACTGTTTTTT.

The chain combines TRBV3-1 (or the pseudogene TRBV3-2) with TRBJ2-7; D not certain. Trimming shortened V by 2 bases and J by 7 bases, and 6 bases separated the two germline ends. The CDR3 covers 11 residues. The germline gives CDR1 LGHDT, CDR2 YNNKEL (reference sequence). CDR3 protein: CASSQFQEQYF. The CDR3 DNA sequence: TGTGCCAGCAGCCAATTTCAAGAGCAGTACTTC.

The rearrangement links TRBV4-3 to TRBJ2-5; D call uncertain. V was cut by 2 bases and J by 3 bases, with 4 bases left in between. The CDR3 loop spans 12 amino acids. The V gene's germline CDR1 is LGHNA and CDR2 YSLEER. CDR3 in amino acids: CASSQTEETQYF. The CDR3 DNA sequence: TGCGCCAGCAGCCAAACTGAAGAGACCCAGTACTTC.

Here the CDR3 DNA reads TGTGCCATCAAACCGGGACAGGGTAATTCACCCCTCCACTTT. This sequence encodes CAIKPGQGNSPLHF. This sequence joins TRBV10-3 and TRBJ1-6; 9 bases are shared with TRBD1. The junction had 4 bases not matched to a gene; V was cut back by 7 bases and J by 6 bases. The V gene's germline CDR1 is ENHRY and CDR2 SYGVKD. There are 14 residues in the CDR3.

This chain joins TRBV11-2 and TRBJ1-6; tentatively, D is TRBD1 (6 bases). The CDR3 sequence is 18 residues long. Germline V CDR1 and CDR2: SGHAT, FQNNGV. Trimming cost V 0 bases and J 4 bases, with 16 bases left between them. The CDR3 region has the DNA TGTGCCAGCAGCTTAGATGGCTACAGGGCCCGATATAATTCACCCCTCCACTTT. The encoded protein is CASSLDGYRARYNSPLHF.

This rearrangement joins TRBV27 to TRBJ2-2; 7 nucleotides line up with TRBD2. Trimming took 2 bases from V and 1 from J; bases not matched to a gene: 10. Looked up from germline, CDR1 is MNHEY and CDR2 is SMNVEV (reference sequence). The CDR3 covers 18 residues. In DNA form, the CDR3 reads TGTGCCAGCAGTTTAATTCATGCGGGAGCGGGGAACACCGGGGAGCTGTTTTTT. The encoded protein is CASSLIHAGAGNTGELFF.

The V gene is TRBV5-1, the J gene TRBJ1-2; 7 bases match TRBD1. CDR1 is SGHRS and CDR2 is YFSETQ in the germline V gene. The CDR3 is 14 amino acids. J gave up 8 bases and V 5 bases, and 12 bases lay outside the gene matches. The CDR3 loop reads CASSLWDSGRGYTF. The CDR3 DNA sequence: TGCGCCAGCAGTCTTTGGGACAGTGGTCGAGGCTACACCTTC.

V gene TRBV9 combines with J gene TRBJ2-7, with 12 bases identical to TRBD2. Germline V CDR1 and CDR2: SGDLS, YYNGEE. The CDR3 sequence is 14 residues long. V shed 3 bases, J shed 8 bases, and the junction held 6 bases outside the gene matches. CDR3 loop: CASSAETSGSKQYF. The CDR3 DNA is TGTGCCAGCAGCGCCGAGACTAGCGGGAGCAAGCAGTACTTC.

The chain couples TRBV20-1 to TRBJ2-7; possible D gene TRBD2, 5 bases. This CDR3 is built from 12 residues. V lost 3 bases and J 4 bases, leaving 10 bases between the germline ends. Per germline, CDR1 DFQATT and CDR2 SNEGSKA (reference sequence). The CDR3 protein is CSASSRTYEQYF. CDR3 DNA: TGCAGTGCTAGTTCCCGGACTTACGAGCAGTACTTC.

V is TRBV24-1 and J is TRBJ2-7; possibly TRBD2 for D (5 bases). Between the trimmed V and J ends, which lost 4 bases and 10 bases, there was a span of 13 bases. Germline V gives CDR1 KGHDR, CDR2 SFDVKD. The CDR3 length is 12 residues. CDR3 nucleotides: TGTGCCACCAGTGACTCCATCGGGGTTCAGTACTTC. This translates into CATSDSIGVQYF.

V gene TRBV18 combines with J gene TRBJ1-1; D uncertain. The CDR3 is 14 residues long. The V end lost 4 bases, the J end lost 5 bases, and 14 bases lay between the germline ends. The germline V gene has CDR1 KGHSH and CDR2 LQKENI. The CDR3 reads CASSRGHSRTEAFF. The CDR3 DNA reads as TGTGCCAGCTCACGCGGTCATTCGAGGACTGAAGCTTTCTTT.